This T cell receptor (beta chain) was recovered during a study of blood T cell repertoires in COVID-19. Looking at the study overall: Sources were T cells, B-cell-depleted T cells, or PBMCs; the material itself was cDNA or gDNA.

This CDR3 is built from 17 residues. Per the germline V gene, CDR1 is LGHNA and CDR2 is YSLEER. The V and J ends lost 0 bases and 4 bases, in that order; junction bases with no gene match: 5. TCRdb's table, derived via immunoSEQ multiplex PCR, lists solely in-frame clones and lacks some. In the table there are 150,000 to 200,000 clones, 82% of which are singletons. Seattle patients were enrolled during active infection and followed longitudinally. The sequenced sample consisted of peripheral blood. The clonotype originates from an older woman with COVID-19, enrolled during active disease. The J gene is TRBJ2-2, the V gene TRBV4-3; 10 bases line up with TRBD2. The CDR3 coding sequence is TGCGCCAGCAGCCAAGATAGGACTAGCGGACTCACCGGGGAGCTGTTTTTT. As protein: CASSQDRTSGLTGELFF.